The 2 T cell receptor beta chains below come from one sample, sequenced in a study of cytomegalovirus exposure and HLA in healthy donors. Researchers ran the PCR with 60 Vbeta and 13 Jbeta primers. Repertoires were generated with immunoSEQ multiplex PCR, while TCRdb's copy carries only in-frame clones and drops some. The sample has 80,000 to 95,000 clones; around 67% are singletons. Sequencing used PBMCs. These receptor sequences come from a human donor in good health.

The chain carries TRBV18 and TRBJ2-7; the match to TRBD2 covers 8 bases. Trimming took 5 bases from V and 3 from J; bases not matched to a gene: 15. The V gene's germline CDR1 is KGHSH and CDR2 LQKENI. The CDR3 runs to 17 residues. CDR3 in amino acids: CASSINPPGGRFYEQYF. DNA of the CDR3: TGTGCCAGCTCAATCAACCCACCGGGGGGGCGCTTCTACGAGCAGTACTTC.

The V and J genes are TRBV7-3 and TRBJ2-3; 15 nucleotides align to TRBD2. The J segment lost 4 bases and the V segment lost 5 bases, leaving 7 bases of the junction unmatched. This CDR3 has 17 amino acids. Germline values: CDR1 SGHTA, CDR2 FQGTGA. The CDR3 protein is CASSPRTSGGAADTQYF. The DNA of the CDR3 is TGTGCCAGCAGCCCCCGGACTAGCGGGGGGGCTGCAGATACGCAGTATTTT.